This T cell receptor beta chain was recorded in a study of regulatory T cells in long-lasting Graves disease (dated by TCRdb to the early 2020s). About the investigation overall: In the newly diagnosed Graves' disease group, patients had been taking antithyroid drugs for less than 3 months. This study used TCR sequencing and RNA sequencing of peripheral blood to compare persistent Graves' disease patients against newly diagnosed Graves' disease patients. The study took place in China and was registered as a clinical trial. A total of around 35 samples were covered by TCR sequencing, comprising roughly 13 persistent and around 20 newly diagnosed Graves' disease patients. The full study reports these points: The authors acknowledged the small sample size as a limitation that may reduce accuracy. The study examined only peripheral blood because the primary lesion, thyroid tissue, could not be accessed. Only the TCR beta chain was sequenced and analyzed. Persistent patients shared more public clonotypes among themselves (around 3,000) than newly diagnosed patients did (about 900). Persistent disease showed preferential use of TRBV28, TRBJ1-2 and TRBJ2-5, whereas newly diagnosed disease favored TRBV20-1 and TRBJ2-1. Compared with newly diagnosed patients, persistent Graves' disease patients had lower TCR Shannon entropy and fewer highly expanded clones, which suggests clonal expansion.

Concerning this clonotype: Its specific antigen is unknown. It has no much larger one-base neighbor in the sample; base qualities were not kept.

The library relied on multiplex PCR. The data were produced on an Illumina HiSeq 4000. TCR beta libraries were built with iRepertoire HTBI primers and Arm-PCR amplification of CDR3 regions. Before sequencing, the PCR products went through gel purification. Per the original workflow: Gene usage analysis of CDR3 amino acid clonotypes used the 55 to 80 TRBV and about 15 TRBJ segments found across samples. COPE and FqMerger were used to merge filtered high-quality paired reads into contigs. BLAST was used to align contigs to IMGT TRBV, TRBD and TRBJ reference genes, with CDR3 defined following IMGT. Any clonotype with a frequency above 0.1% was classified as a highly expanded clone. Shannon entropy served as the measure of repertoire diversity, while the Gini coefficient captured V-J evenness. Public clonotypes were defined as clonotypes shared by more than one individual. TCRdb handled the public reads itself, with Q25 trimming in fastp and clone calling in MiXCR, and kept productive beta chains. Every distinct CDR3 protein forms one entry, paired with its most common genes and DNA. The V and J calls here are based on TCRdb, not the publication. The sample table holds roughly 420,000 distinct CDR3 sequences, of which around 17% were seen once. About a quarter of the sample is taken by the ten largest.

V is cut by 3 bases and J by 3 bases, and the space between the germline ends is 15 bases. The germline V gene (reference sequence) sets CDR1 to LNHDA and CDR2 to SQIVND. Counted from cysteine to phenylalanine, this CDR3 has 15 amino acids. The only DNA kept is the CDR3, 45 bases in frame from the first base. What the time point label conveys for this sample: newly diagnosed GD, antithyroid drugs for less than 3 months. For both TCR sequencing and RNA sequencing, RNA was extracted from PBMCs in TRIzol. Graves' disease was diagnosed according to American Thyroid Association guidelines. Recruitment of patients was carried out at an endocrinology department in Xi'an, China. From each patient, approximately 10 milliliters of peripheral blood was collected into an EDTA anticoagulant tube. Ficoll Paque Plus density gradient separation was used to isolate PBMCs, and no further T cell sorting was done. RNA quality was checked with an Agilent 2100 Bioanalyzer and agarose gel, and concentration with a NanoDrop 2000.

Separately, the same data were catalogued under a study of T cells in Graves' hyperthyroidism and ophthalmopathy. Per that second paper: Stable Graves' hyperthyroidism was defined as the absence of progression to ophthalmopathy over 18 months of follow-up. Hyperthyroidism patients were newly diagnosed, had a disease duration of under 2 months, and were aged 18 to 65 years. Patients with uncontrolled infections, other autoimmune diseases, pregnancy or lactation were excluded. Diagnoses were based on clinical symptoms, serum thyroxine and TRAb, thyroid ultrasound and orbital computed tomography. For the first round of RT-PCR on the TCR CDR3, the HTBI primer set was used together with the Qiagen OneStep RT-PCR kit. Most expanded thyroid clonotypes (frequency above 0.001) were also detected in blood, suggesting blood repertoires may reflect thyroid immune responses. Ophthalmopathy was separated from stable hyperthyroidism by a 13 V-J signature model, with roughly 88% sensitivity and about 81% specificity obtained in cross-validation and 80%/75% obtained in testing. In validation, progression to ophthalmopathy was predicted by the model with nearly 71% sensitivity and under 85% specificity, a median of about 6.4 months before onset. To identify TCR V-J signatures that set the groups apart, the researchers used a discovery cohort of 90 to 100 patients, made up of 40 to 45 with Graves' ophthalmopathy and about 59 with stable Graves' hyperthyroidism. An independent validation cohort of around 19 hyperthyroidism patients and about 16 patients who later progressed to ophthalmopathy tested prospective prediction of ophthalmopathy. The 75 to 100 discovery patients were randomly split 7:3 into training and test sets. The study also compared thyroid tissue and blood T-cell repertoires from several Graves' hyperthyroidism patients. Following sampling, methimazole starting at 30 mg daily was given to hyperthyroidism patients, and high-dose intravenous methylprednisolone was given to ophthalmopathy patients. Libraries were constructed in a second round of multiplex PCR, after which size selection and purification were carried out. Paired-end sequencing of the libraries was performed with 100 bp reads on an Illumina HiSeq2000. Raw data were processed with SOAPnuke, discarding reads with adapters, uncalled bases, mean Phred below 15, or no exact constant-primer or identifier match. High-quality paired reads were merged using COPE v1.2.5, and each unique nucleotide sequence was defined as a clonotype. MiTCR v1.1 was used to align clonotypes to the IMGT TRBV, TRBD and TRBJ reference segments. The analysis was restricted to V-J combinations with a frequency above 0.0001, which together covered 99.2% of the repertoires. The TCS score was defined as the ratio of F50 (clonal expansion) to E x V (chaos), calculated using BLOSUM62-based TCRdist between CDR3 peptides within each V-J. Welch's t-statistics and random forest reduced just over 500 V-J features to about 13, which were used in a naive Bayes classifier (R e1071). No statistical method was used to set the sample size in advance, and investigators knew the group allocation. TCR Vbeta CDR3 sequencing of 140 or so peripheral blood samples (under 45 ophthalmopathy, 75 hyperthyroidism and roughly 17 progressor patients) is reported in the paper.

The chain is assembled from TRBV19 and TRBJ2-7; TRBD1 might be the D gene, on 5 matching bases. The receptor's source is a woman aged 18-30 years with Graves disease. Donor details come from another sample of the same person, matched by shared clones. The sample consisted of peripheral blood mononuclear cells (PBMCs), taken at new diagnosis, from a patient treated with antithyroid drugs. The CDR3 region reads CASSIVPGSHYEQYF. The DNA reads TGTGCCAGTAGTATCGTGCCAGGGTCCCACTACGAGCAGTACTTC. The entire variable domain, with the stretches around the CDR3 drawn from the reference TRBV19 and TRBJ2-7 proteins, is DGGITQSPKYLFRKEGQNVTLSCEQNLNHDAMYWYRQDPGQGLRLIYYSQIVNDFQKGDIAEGYSVSREKKESFPLTVTSAQKNPTAFYLCASSIVPGSHYEQYFGPGTRLTVT.